This TCR beta chain is from a study of response to subunit inactivated influenza vaccine. Broader study findings: Each seasonal influenza vaccination, the authors suggested, recruits few new T cells.

This CDR3 contains 14 residues. Trimming took off 4 bases at V and 4 bases at J, with 14 bases between the two ends. CDR1 LGHNA and CDR2 YNFKEQ come from the germline V gene. TCRdb reprocessed the RT-PCR reads with MiXCR, giving one entry per CDR3 protein. In the table there are about 520,000 distinct CDR3 sequences, 10% to 11% of which are singletons. This clonotype was seen ten or more times. Its antigen is not identified. This chain links TRBV4-2 with TRBJ2-7; either TRBD1 or TRBD2 may fit D (5 bases each). The receptor was isolated from a man aged 50 or older who received an inactivated influenza vaccine. Source: PBMCs from blood, taken 45 days after vaccination. The CDR3 loop is CASSLPGTPYEQYF. The CDR3 bases are TGTGCCAGCAGCCTTCCCGGGACCCCGTACGAGCAGTACTTC.